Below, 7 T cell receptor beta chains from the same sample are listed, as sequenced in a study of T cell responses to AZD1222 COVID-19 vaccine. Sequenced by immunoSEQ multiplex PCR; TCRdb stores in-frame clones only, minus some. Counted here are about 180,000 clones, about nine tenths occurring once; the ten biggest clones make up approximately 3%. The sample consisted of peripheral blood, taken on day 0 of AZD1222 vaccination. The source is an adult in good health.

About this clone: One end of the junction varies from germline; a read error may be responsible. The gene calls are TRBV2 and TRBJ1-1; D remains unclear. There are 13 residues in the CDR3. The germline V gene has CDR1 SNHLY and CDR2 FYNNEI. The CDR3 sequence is CASREVQNTEAFF. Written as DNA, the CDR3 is TGTGCCAGCAGAGAAGTACAGAACACTGAAGCTTTCTTT.

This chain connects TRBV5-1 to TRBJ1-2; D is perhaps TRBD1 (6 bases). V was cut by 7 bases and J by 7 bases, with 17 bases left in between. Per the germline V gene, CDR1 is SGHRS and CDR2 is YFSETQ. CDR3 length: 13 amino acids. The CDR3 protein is CASQEGGSGGYTF. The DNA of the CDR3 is TGCGCCAGCCAAGAAGGGGGTTCGGGTGGCTACACCTTC.

In DNA, the CDR3 is TGCGCCAGCAGCTCGACTCCGGGACAGGGGGATTTACCCCTCCACTTT. Protein sequence: CASSSTPGQGDLPLHF. The rearrangement links TRBV5-1 to TRBJ1-6, with 11 bases matching TRBD1. The CDR3 covers 16 residues. The germline gives CDR1 SGHRS, CDR2 YFSETQ. Trimming took 3 bases from V and 12 from J; bases not matched to a gene: 11.

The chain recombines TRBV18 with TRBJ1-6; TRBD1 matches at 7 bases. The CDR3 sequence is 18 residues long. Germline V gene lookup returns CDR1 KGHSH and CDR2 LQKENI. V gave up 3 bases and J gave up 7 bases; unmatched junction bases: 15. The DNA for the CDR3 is TGTGCCAGCTCACCTCCTTGGCAGACCAGGGGGACGAATTCACCCCTCCACTTT. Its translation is CASSPPWQTRGTNSPLHF. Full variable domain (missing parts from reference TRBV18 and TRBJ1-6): NAGVMQNPRHLVRRRGQEARLRCSPMKGHSHVYWYRQLPEEGLKFMVYLQKENIIDESGMPKERFSAEFPKEGPSILRIQQVVRGDSAAYFCASSPPWQTRGTNSPLHFGNGTRLTVT.

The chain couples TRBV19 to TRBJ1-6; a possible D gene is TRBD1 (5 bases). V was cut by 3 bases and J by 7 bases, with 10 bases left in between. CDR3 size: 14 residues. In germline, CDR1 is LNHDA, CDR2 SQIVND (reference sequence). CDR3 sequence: CASSITGTNSPLHF. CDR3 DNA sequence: TGTGCCAGTAGTATCACCGGGACCAATTCACCCCTCCACTTT.

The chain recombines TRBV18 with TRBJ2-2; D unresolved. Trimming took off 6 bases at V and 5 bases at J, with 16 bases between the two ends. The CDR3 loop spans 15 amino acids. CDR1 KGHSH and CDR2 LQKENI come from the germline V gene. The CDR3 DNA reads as TGTGCCAGCTCGCGGAAGGGCGCCATTACCGGGGAGCTGTTTTTT. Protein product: CASSRKGAITGELFF.

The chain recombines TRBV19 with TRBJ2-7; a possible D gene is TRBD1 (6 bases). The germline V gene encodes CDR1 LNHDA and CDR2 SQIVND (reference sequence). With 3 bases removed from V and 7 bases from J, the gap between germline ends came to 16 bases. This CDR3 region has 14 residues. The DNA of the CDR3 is TGTGCCAGTAGTATCTCACAGGGCGTAATTGAGCAGTACTTC. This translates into CASSISQGVIEQYF. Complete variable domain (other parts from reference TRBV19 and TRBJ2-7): DGGITQSPKYLFRKEGQNVTLSCEQNLNHDAMYWYRQDPGQGLRLIYYSQIVNDFQKGDIAEGYSVSREKKESFPLTVTSAQKNPTAFYLCASSISQGVIEQYFGPGTRLTVT.